These T cell receptor beta chains were read from a single sample in a study of pediatric ulcerative colitis. The repertoire was sequenced with immunoSEQ multiplex PCR; TCRdb's copy has only in-frame clones and lacks some. The sample has 15,000 to 20,000 clones; about two thirds are singletons. Material: gut tissue. The receptors here all came from a girl under 18 with moderate ulcerative colitis. CDR3s include the opening cysteine and the closing phenylalanine or tryptophan. Each record gives: V gene, J gene, D gene, CDR3 protein, CDR3 DNA. A D gene is named only where the DNA matches it firmly.

V gene: TRBV10-3
J gene: TRBJ1-2
D gene: NA
CDR3 protein: CAISEPTASGNGYTF
CDR3 DNA: TGTGCCATCAGTGAGCCGACAGCCTCGGGCAATGGCTACACCTTC

V gene: TRBV7-9
J gene: TRBJ1-2
D gene: TRBD1
CDR3 protein: CASTNLDRGNYGYTF
CDR3 DNA: TGTGCCAGCACCAACCTAGACAGGGGTAACTATGGCTACACCTTC

V gene: TRBV1
J gene: TRBJ2-1
D gene: NA
CDR3 protein: CTSSQLGFNEQFF
CDR3 DNA: TGCACCAGCAGCCAACTAGGATTCAATGAGCAGTTCTTC

V gene: TRBV6-4
J gene: TRBJ2-1
D gene: NA
CDR3 protein: CASKDPGRDNEQFF
CDR3 DNA: TGTGCCAGCAAAGATCCAGGTCGAGACAATGAGCAGTTCTTC

V gene: TRBV14
J gene: TRBJ1-4
D gene: NA
CDR3 protein: CASSEGMAYTRNEKLFF
CDR3 DNA: TGTGCCAGCAGCGAAGGAATGGCGTACACGCGTAATGAAAAACTGTTTTTT

V gene: TRBV29-1
J gene: TRBJ2-1
D gene: NA
CDR3 protein: CSVDRVNEQFF
CDR3 DNA: TGCAGCGTTGATAGGGTTAATGAGCAGTTCTTC

V gene: TRBV30
J gene: TRBJ2-3
D gene: TRBD2
CDR3 protein: CAWSVRGGTDTQYF
CDR3 DNA: TGTGCCTGGAGTGTTCGGGGGGGCACAGATACGCAGTATTTT

V gene: TRBV9
J gene: TRBJ2-7
D gene: TRBD1
CDR3 protein: CASSPPGTGIHEQYF
CDR3 DNA: TGTGCCAGCAGCCCCCCCGGGACAGGGATCCACGAGCAGTACTTC

V gene: TRBV4-1
J gene: TRBJ2-2
D gene: NA
CDR3 protein: CASSPPDSRLAGELFF
CDR3 DNA: TGCGCCAGCAGCCCCCCGGACAGCCGGCTCGCCGGGGAGCTGTTTTTT

V gene: TRBV1
J gene: TRBJ1-1
D gene: NA
CDR3 protein: CTSSQDGTGMNTEAFF
CDR3 DNA: TGCACCAGCAGCCAAGATGGAACAGGGATGAACACTGAAGCTTTCTTT

V gene: TRBV18
J gene: TRBJ2-7
D gene: NA
CDR3 protein: CASSPLGQDYEQYF
CDR3 DNA: TGTGCCAGCTCACCCCTGGGACAAGACTACGAGCAGTACTTC